One sample yielded the 28 T cell receptor beta chains listed below, sequenced in a study of blood T cell repertoires in COVID-19 (dated by TCRdb to 2018 to 2020). The library was prepared using the immunoSEQ multiplex PCR assay. Held by TCRdb, this immuneACCESS table contains in-frame sequences only and omits some clones. Under half of the omission traces to an unresolved V gene where checked; the cause of the rest is unknown. For this sample there are 200,000 to 300,000 clones; 70% to 90% appear just once. Around 4% of the sample is held by the ten biggest clonotypes. Material for sequencing was peripheral blood. The receptors were gathered from a man aged 45 to 65 with acute or convalescent COVID-19.

This chain joins TRBV3-1 (or the pseudogene TRBV3-2) and TRBJ2-5, with D perhaps matching TRBD1 (5 bases). Per the germline V gene, CDR1 is LGHDT and CDR2 is YNNKEL (reference sequence). Trimming removed 1 base from V and 4 bases from J, with 7 bases in between. CDR3 size: 13 residues. The CDR3 nucleotides read TGTGCCAGCAGCCAAGGCAGGGCAGAGACCCAGTACTTC. This sequence encodes CASSQGRAETQYF.

The chain has TRBV20-1 and TRBJ1-2; no reliable D call. Between the trimmed V and J ends, which lost 6 bases and 4 bases, there was a span of 9 bases. In germline, CDR1 is DFQATT, CDR2 SNEGSKA (reference sequence). The CDR3 consists of 11 residues. The CDR3 reads CSATESYGYTF. CDR3 bases: TGCAGTGCCACTGAGTCCTATGGCTACACCTTC.

The CDR3 loop is CASSLRGGLRVAQEQYF. The DNA of the CDR3 is TGTGCCAGCAGTTTACGGGGGGGCTTAAGGGTCGCCCAAGAGCAGTACTTC. The chain couples TRBV27 to TRBJ2-7, with TRBD2 identical over 8 bases. Germline V lookup: CDR1 MNHEY, CDR2 SMNVEV (reference sequence). This CDR3 is 17 amino acids long. Losses at the gene ends were 2 bases for V and 7 bases for J; bases not matched to a gene: 16.

The rearrangement links TRBV19 to TRBJ1-2; 7 nucleotides agree with TRBD1. Germline trimming cut 6 bases from V and 3 bases from J; bases unmatched to any gene: 7. Germline assignment: CDR1 LNHDA and CDR2 SQIVND (reference sequence). This CDR3 comprises 14 residues. The CDR3 sequence: CASSPGTVHYGYTF. CDR3 nucleotide sequence: TGTGCCAGTAGCCCCGGGACAGTTCACTATGGCTACACCTTC.

This chain joins TRBV28 and TRBJ2-3; 7 bases line up with TRBD1. CDR3 size: 15 residues. J was trimmed by 2 bases and V by 1 base; bases with no gene match: 3. The germline CDR1 and CDR2 sequences are MDHEN and SYDVKM. For the CDR3, the DNA is TGTGCCAGCAGTTTATACAGGGGCTTCACAGATACGCAGTATTTT. Its protein is CASSLYRGFTDTQYF.

The genes are TRBV13 and TRBJ1-5; 12 bases are a match to TRBD1. The CDR3 contains 14 residues. The germline V gene encodes CDR1 PRHDT and CDR2 FYEKMQ (reference sequence). With V trimmed by 3 bases and J by 9 bases, 3 bases remained unmatched. The chain's CDR3 is CASSFGTGGLPQHF. The DNA of the CDR3 is TGTGCCAGCAGCTTCGGGACAGGGGGCTTGCCCCAGCATTTT.

This clone has just a few counts. This chain joins TRBV7-9 and TRBJ2-2; D is ambiguous. Germline V lookup: CDR1 SEHNR, CDR2 FQNEAQ (reference sequence). V was clipped by 5 bases and J by 5 bases, with 9 bases between them. The CDR3 is 13 amino acids. The CDR3 sequence is CASSHSETGELFF. As DNA, the CDR3 is TGTGCCAGCAGCCATAGTGAGACCGGGGAGCTGTTTTTT.

The CDR3 coding sequence is TGTGCCAGCAGCCAGGGGCGCCTTAGAATCTACGAGCAGTACTTC. Its translation: CASSQGRLRIYEQYF. This chain joins TRBV14 and TRBJ2-7; maybe TRBD1 (5 bases). The length of the CDR3 is 15 residues. The germline CDR1 and CDR2 sequences are SGHDN and FVKESK. V was clipped by 3 bases and J by 3 bases, with 15 bases between them.

This chain links TRBV12-3 or TRBV12-4 with TRBJ2-7, with D possibly being TRBD1 (6 bases). The CDR3 is 13 residues long. V lost 7 bases, J lost 5 bases, and 15 bases lay in between. The CDR3 DNA reads as TGTGCCAGCACCCCGGACAGTTACCACGAGCAGTACTTC. It yields the protein CASTPDSYHEQYF.

This sequence joins TRBV5-4 and TRBJ2-1; 11 bases map to TRBD2. CDR3 size: 15 residues. V lost 2 bases and J lost 5; bases outside the gene matches: 3. Germline loops: CDR1 SGHNT, CDR2 YYREEE (reference sequence). CDR3 region: CASSFSGGAHNEQFF. CDR3 sequence (DNA): TGTGCCAGCAGCTTTAGCGGGGGGGCACACAATGAGCAGTTCTTC.

The chain combines TRBV5-5 with TRBJ2-7; TRBD1 might be the D (6 bases). This CDR3 spans 13 amino acids. V was shortened by 5 bases and J by 3 bases, with 12 bases between the two germline ends. Looked up from germline, CDR1 is SGHKS and CDR2 is YYEKEE (reference sequence). For the CDR3, the DNA is TGTGCCAGCAGATTGCAGGGGCTCTACGAGCAGTACTTC. As protein: CASRLQGLYEQYF.

This sequence joins TRBV4-1 and TRBJ1-6, with D uncertain. Germline V gene lookup returns CDR1 MGHRA and CDR2 YSYEKL. This CDR3 region has 16 residues. Trimming removed 0 bases from V and 9 bases from J, with 15 bases in between. This chain's CDR3 is CASSQDMRSNSSPLHF. The CDR3 DNA is TGCGCCAGCAGCCAAGATATGAGATCCAATTCTTCACCCCTCCACTTT.

The chain joins TRBV7-8 to TRBJ1-4; D is perhaps TRBD1 (5 bases). Germline V lookup: CDR1 SGHVS, CDR2 FQNEAQ. Trimming removed 1 base at V and 8 bases at J, with 11 bases between. This CDR3 has 14 residues. The CDR3 reads CASSLEQVKEKLFF. DNA of the CDR3: TGTGCCAGCAGCTTAGAACAGGTTAAGGAAAAACTGTTTTTT. Variable domain in full (rest from reference TRBV7-8 and TRBJ1-4): GAGVSQSPRYKVAKRGQDVALRCDPISGHVSLFWYQQALGQGPEFLTYFQNEAQLDKSGLPSDRFFAERPEGSVSTLKIQRTQQEDSAVYLCASSLEQVKEKLFFGSGTQLSVL.

This clone occurred once. This chain connects TRBV7-6 to TRBJ2-7; 12 bases agree with TRBD2. The CDR3 totals 15 residues. The V and J ends lost 5 bases and 3 bases, in that order; junction bases with no gene match: 5. Germline V gives CDR1 SGHVS, CDR2 FNYEAQ. The chain's CDR3 is CASSLRTSGNYEQYF. DNA of the CDR3: TGTGCCAGCAGCCTGAGGACTAGCGGGAACTACGAGCAGTACTTC.

The V call is TRBV28, the J call TRBJ2-5; 11 bases agree with TRBD2. CDR3 size: 16 residues. V gave up 2 bases and J gave up 2 bases; unmatched junction bases: 4. CDR1 and CDR2 from the germline V gene are MDHEN and SYDVKM. CDR3 sequence (DNA): TGTGCCAGCAGTTTAGCCGGGACTAGCGGTCAAGAGACCCAGTACTTC. As protein: CASSLAGTSGQETQYF.

There are a few counts of this clone. The junction shows a germline mismatch at one end, possibly a read error. V is TRBV5-8 and J is TRBJ2-7; no clear D. The CDR3 totals 8 residues. Germline CDR1 SGHTS, CDR2 YDEGEE. The CDR3 DNA follows: TGTGCCAGCAGCTCGTACAACTTC. It codes for CASSSYNF. The full variable domain, rest sourced from reference TRBV5-8 and TRBJ2-7, is EAGVTQSPTHLIKTRGQQATLRCSPISGHTSVYWYQQALGLGLQFLLWYDEGEERNRGNFPPRFSGRQFPNYSSELNVNALELEDSALYLCASSSYNFGPGTRLTVT.

CDR3 nucleotides: TGCGCCAGCAGCTTGGGACTGGTAAATTCACCCCTCCACTTT. Amino acids: CASSLGLVNSPLHF. The V call is TRBV5-1, the J call TRBJ1-6; D is unresolved. V was clipped by 0 bases and J by 7 bases, with 8 bases between them. The germline gives CDR1 SGHRS, CDR2 YFSETQ. This CDR3 has 14 amino acids.

This chain links TRBV6-6 with TRBJ1-5, with D uncertain. V was cut by 5 bases and J by 3 bases, with 11 bases left in between. Germline V lookup: CDR1 MNHNY, CDR2 SVGAGI (reference sequence). This CDR3 has 14 residues. DNA for the CDR3: TGTGCCAGCAGTGATGTCCGGTCCAATCAGCCCCAGCATTTT. This translates into CASSDVRSNQPQHF.

The chain links TRBV3-1 (or the pseudogene TRBV3-2) to TRBJ2-1, with D tentatively TRBD2 (7 bases). This CDR3 is 16 amino acids long. CDR1 is LGHDT and CDR2 is YNNKEL in the germline V gene (reference sequence). V lost 2 bases and J 2 bases, leaving 13 bases between the germline ends. The CDR3 nucleotides are TGTGCCAGCAGCCAACGGGGGGCTGGTCCCTACAATGAGCAGTTCTTC. Translating it yields CASSQRGAGPYNEQFF.

The rearrangement uses TRBV27 and TRBJ1-5, with a tentative D call TRBD1 (5 bases). With 6 bases removed from V and 5 bases from J, the gap between germline ends came to 17 bases. CDR1 and CDR2 (germline): MNHEY, SMNVEV (reference sequence). The CDR3 covers 15 residues. CDR3 DNA: TGTGCCAGCAGCTTACGTCGGGGGGTAGATCAGCCCCAGCATTTT. It is translated as CASSLRRGVDQPQHF.

This clone appeared once. The chain is built from TRBV5-1 and TRBJ1-1; D gene ambiguous. Between the trimmed V and J ends, which lost 0 bases and 5 bases, there was a span of 14 bases. CDR3 length: 15 amino acids. CDR1 and CDR2 from the germline V gene are SGHRS and YFSETQ. The CDR3: CASSLASTGGTEAFF. CDR3 sequence (DNA): TGCGCCAGCAGCTTGGCCTCCACCGGAGGGACTGAAGCTTTCTTT.

The V call is TRBV5-5, the J call TRBJ2-2, with D possibly matching TRBD2 (6 bases). V was clipped by 0 bases and J by 3 bases, with 12 bases between them. The germline V gene encodes CDR1 SGHKS and CDR2 YYEKEE (reference sequence). CDR3 size: 16 residues. The CDR3 DNA is TGTGCCAGCAGCTTGGAGAGGAGGGCCCACACCGGGGAGCTGTTTTTT. Translating gives CASSLERRAHTGELFF.

In its sample, this clone was seen once. CDR3 sequence: CASRVSGREVREQYF. The CDR3 coding sequence is TGTGCCAGCAGAGTCTCAGGGAGGGAGGTTCGCGAGCAGTACTTC. The chain joins TRBV2 to TRBJ2-7; 7 positions agree with TRBD2. The CDR3 spans 15 residues. The germline gives CDR1 SNHLY, CDR2 FYNNEI. The ends lost 6 bases at V and 6 bases at J; junction bases unmatched: 14.

The chain employs TRBV29-1 and TRBJ1-2; the D gene is possibly TRBD1 (5 bases). V lost 4 bases and J lost 4, with 13 bases in between. This CDR3 is 13 amino acids long. Germline lookup yields CDR1 SQVTM and CDR2 ANQGSEA. The chain's CDR3 is CSVGAPGGYGYTF. CDR3 in DNA: TGCAGCGTTGGTGCCCCGGGGGGCTATGGCTACACCTTC.

V usage is TRBV10-1 and J usage is TRBJ1-6, with TRBD1 matching 8 bases. CDR1 is WNHNN, CDR2 SYGVQD, per germline (reference sequence). V dropped 2 bases and J dropped 7; count of bases not matched to a gene: 4. The CDR3 extends over 15 amino acids. CDR3 in amino acids: CASSERTGINSPLHF. Written as DNA, the CDR3 is TGCGCCAGCAGTGAGCGGACAGGGATAAATTCACCCCTCCACTTT.

The V and J genes are TRBV7-8 and TRBJ2-1; D gene uncertain. CDR1 SGHVS and CDR2 FQNEAQ come from the germline V gene. The CDR3 extends over 16 amino acids. V lost 1 base and J 6 bases, leaving 16 bases between the germline ends. CDR3 protein: CASSLVVALVFNEQFF. The CDR3 DNA reads as TGTGCCAGCAGCTTAGTGGTCGCCTTAGTATTCAATGAGCAGTTCTTC. Variable domain in full (rest from reference TRBV7-8 and TRBJ2-1): GAGVSQSPRYKVAKRGQDVALRCDPISGHVSLFWYQQALGQGPEFLTYFQNEAQLDKSGLPSDRFFAERPEGSVSTLKIQRTQQEDSAVYLCASSLVVALVFNEQFFGPGTRLTVL.

About this clone itself: The junction departs from germline at one end; a sequencing error may be responsible. J is TRBJ2-3 and V is TRBV3-1 (or the pseudogene TRBV3-2), with TRBD2 matching over 9 bases. The CDR3 has 16 residues. Germline V gene lookup returns CDR1 LGHDT and CDR2 YNNKEL (reference sequence). This CDR3 is CASSQEGGGVTNTQYF. CDR3 DNA: TGTGCCAGCAGCCAAGAGGGCGGGGGGGTCACAAATACGCAGTATTTT.

The genes are TRBV5-6 and TRBJ2-5, with TRBD1 matching over 7 bases. J lost 4 bases, V lost 2 bases, and 5 bases had no gene match. The CDR3 spans 14 residues. Germline V gene lookup returns CDR1 SGHDT and CDR2 YYEEEE. The CDR3 sequence is CASSFGQETETQYF. In DNA, the CDR3 is TGTGCCAGCAGCTTCGGACAGGAGACAGAGACCCAGTACTTC. The full variable domain, its missing parts supplied by reference TRBV5-6 and TRBJ2-5, is DAGVTQSPTHLIKTRGQQVTLRCSPKSGHDTVSWYQQALGQGPQFIFQYYEEEERQRGNFPDRFSGHQFPNYSSELNVNALLLGDSALYLCASSFGQETETQYFGPGTRLLVL.